This T cell receptor (beta chain) was identified in a study of shared clonotypes between healthy human individuals. Study-wide points: Generation of non-shared clonotypes was less probable than generation of clonotypes shared by all four donors. The study's rarefaction showed incomplete sorted-subset sequencing despite large depth.

The donors were adults (healthy and HIV-negative) with no recent acute infections or vaccinations. TCRdb keeps only in-frame clones here, not all; method: immunoSEQ multiplex PCR. The sample contains over a million clones, roughly 95% of which appear only once. V was pared by 6 bases and J by 8 bases, with 16 bases between. This CDR3 has 13 amino acids. Germline V gene lookup returns CDR1 SGHAT and CDR2 FQNNGV. Remarks on this clone: Its antigen is still unknown.

This TCR came from a man aged 25-45 years in good health. The genes are TRBV11-2 and TRBJ1-2; D is perhaps TRBD1 (5 bases). Sequencing was performed on naive CD4+ T cells sorted from blood. Subset noted: CD45RA+ positively selected. The CDR3 DNA reads TGTGCCAGCAGGACCCTTGGGGGACGCGGCTACACCTTC. As protein: CASRTLGGRGYTF.